Below, one T cell receptor (beta chain) is given with its context. Antigen specificity is unknown. The sample belongs to a study of graft-versus-host responses after intestinal transplantation. Study-level results: Some patients had graft-donor T cell macrochimerism. In their allografts, the ratios of graft-versus-host to host-versus-graft T cell clones were high.

This table comes from immunoSEQ multiplex PCR, and its TCRdb copy is limited to in-frame clones, with some not included. The sample includes some 45,000 clones, 91% of them seen just once. The V and J ends lost 0 bases and 2 bases respectively, with 14 bases between them. The CDR3 is made up of 17 amino acids. CDR1 and CDR2 (germline): MGHRA, YSYEKL. The specimen was PBMCs, collected 524 days after transplant. The receptor was isolated from a human patient who received an intestinal transplant, so some T cells may come from the graft donor. J is TRBJ2-1 and V is TRBV4-1; perhaps TRBD2 as D (6 bases). CDR3 in DNA: TGCGCCAGCAGCCAAGAATGGGCTAGCGCTGCCTACAATGAGCAGTTCTTC. Protein sequence: CASSQEWASAAYNEQFF.